This TCR beta chain emerged from a study of shared clonotypes between healthy human individuals. General study points: Between several donors, naive CD4 clonotypes were shared at a level of approximately 5%. Deeper or shallower sequencing was expected to change how clonotypes are shared among donors.

This CDR3 is 14 amino acids long. CDR1 is MDHEN and CDR2 is SYDVKM in the germline V gene. V was shortened by 7 bases and J by 2 bases, with 15 bases between the two germline ends. Comment on this clone: What it binds is unknown.

Data came from immunoSEQ multiplex PCR; TCRdb stores just in-frame clones and leaves some out. Of hundreds of thousands of clones in the sample, roughly 96% are singletons; the top ten hold about 0.32%. The sequence was collected from a man aged 25-45 years in good health. The chain links TRBV28 to TRBJ2-7, with D maybe TRBD1 (6 bases). Sequencing was done on a sample of memory CD8+ T cells sorted from blood. Subset in this sample: CD45RO+ cells pooled with CCR7-negative TemRA cells. As DNA, the CDR3 is TGTGCCAGCACCTTAGGGACATTCCCCTACGAGCAGTACTTC. It is translated as CASTLGTFPYEQYF.